A selection of T cell receptor beta chains follows, all from one sample in a study of cytotoxic CD8 clonotypes in ibrutinib-treated CLL. TCRdb keeps only in-frame clones here, not all; method: immunoSEQ multiplex PCR. The table records about 70,000 clones, roughly nine tenths of them present only once. Material: PBMCs, obtained after 12 months of ibrutinib treatment. The receptor source for this set is a human donor with chronic lymphocytic leukemia. The CDR3 runs from the conserved cysteine through the conserved F or W. The D gene is left open where the match is weak. Size values are once, few and many counts, or a class for expanded clones, and some rows have none.

J gene: TRBJ1-5; V gene: TRBV6-5; clone size: NA; D gene: TRBD1; CDR3 DNA: TGTGCCAGCAGTCAGGACAGGGGTAATCAGCCCCAGCATTTT; CDR3 protein: CASSQDRGNQPQHF
J gene: TRBJ1-3; V gene: TRBV27; clone size: NA; D gene: NA; CDR3 DNA: TGTGCCAGCAGTACACGGGCAGGAAACACCATATATTTT; CDR3 protein: CASSTRAGNTIYF
J gene: TRBJ2-1; V gene: TRBV30; clone size: NA; D gene: TRBD1; CDR3 DNA: TGTGCCTGGAGTAAGTCGGGGACAGGTAGTTATGAGCAGTTCTTC; CDR3 protein: CAWSKSGTGSYEQFF
J gene: TRBJ2-3; V gene: TRBV4-1; clone size: once; D gene: NA; CDR3 DNA: TGCGCCAGCAGCCAAGGCAACCTGGGCAGACTTAGCACAGATACGCAGTATTTT; CDR3 protein: CASSQGNLGRLSTDTQYF
J gene: TRBJ1-5; V gene: TRBV2; clone size: NA; D gene: NA; CDR3 DNA: TGTGCCAGCAGCACGCCAGGGCCTGCCCAGCATTTT; CDR3 protein: CASSTPGPAQHF
J gene: TRBJ1-1; V gene: TRBV9; clone size: NA; D gene: NA; CDR3 DNA: TGTGCCAGCAGCGTAGTGACGGGGCGCGACACTGAAGCTTTCTTT; CDR3 protein: CASSVVTGRDTEAFF
J gene: TRBJ2-1; V gene: TRBV13; clone size: NA; D gene: TRBD2; CDR3 DNA: TGTGCCAGCAGCTATAAAACCCTAGCGGGCAGCTCCTACAATGAGCAGTTCTTC; CDR3 protein: CASSYKTLAGSSYNEQFF
J gene: TRBJ2-7; V gene: TRBV6-6; clone size: NA; D gene: TRBD2; CDR3 DNA: TGTGCCAGCAGTACTAGCGGGAGGGCCTCCTACGAGCAGTACTTC; CDR3 protein: CASSTSGRASYEQYF
J gene: TRBJ1-2; V gene: TRBV11-1; clone size: NA; D gene: TRBD1; CDR3 DNA: TGTGCCAGCAGCATGACAGGGAACGACTATGGCTACACCTTC; CDR3 protein: CASSMTGNDYGYTF
J gene: TRBJ1-2; V gene: TRBV18; clone size: few; D gene: TRBD1; CDR3 DNA: TGTGCCAGCTCACCACCCGGGACAGGGGGATCCTATGGCTACACCTTC; CDR3 protein: CASSPPGTGGSYGYTF
J gene: TRBJ2-1; V gene: TRBV9; clone size: NA; D gene: NA; CDR3 DNA: TGTGCCAGCAGCGTAGTCCTTGCGAATGAGCAGTTCTTC; CDR3 protein: CASSVVLANEQFF
J gene: TRBJ2-7; V gene: TRBV28; clone size: few; D gene: NA; CDR3 DNA: TGTGCCAGCAGTTTAAGGGCGAACTACGAGCAGTACTTC; CDR3 protein: CASSLRANYEQYF
J gene: TRBJ2-3; V gene: TRBV5-1; clone size: NA; D gene: NA; CDR3 DNA: TGCGCCAGCAGCCAAGGTCTGGCGGGAAGAGATACGCAGTATTTT; CDR3 protein: CASSQGLAGRDTQYF
J gene: TRBJ1-1; V gene: TRBV10-3; clone size: NA; D gene: NA; CDR3 DNA: TGTGCCATCAGTGCGAGGAGGTTTGGGAACACTGAAGCTTTCTTT; CDR3 protein: CAISARRFGNTEAFF
J gene: TRBJ2-3; V gene: TRBV6-1; clone size: NA; D gene: NA; CDR3 DNA: TGTGCCAGCAATCGACAGGGCACAGATACGCAGTATTTT; CDR3 protein: CASNRQGTDTQYF
J gene: TRBJ2-1; V gene: TRBV5-5; clone size: few; D gene: NA; CDR3 DNA: TGTGCCAGCAGTGGGCTAGTCGGGGTCAATGAGCAGTTCTTC; CDR3 protein: CASSGLVGVNEQFF
J gene: TRBJ1-2; V gene: TRBV7-2; clone size: NA; D gene: TRBD1; CDR3 DNA: TGTGCCAGCAGCTTCGGACAGGGTAACTATGGCTACACCTTC; CDR3 protein: CASSFGQGNYGYTF
J gene: TRBJ2-1; V gene: TRBV27; clone size: NA; D gene: TRBD1; CDR3 DNA: TGTGCCAGCAGTTTCTTGGGGACAGGGGGCAATGAGCAGTTCTTC; CDR3 protein: CASSFLGTGGNEQFF
J gene: TRBJ2-7; V gene: TRBV6-1; clone size: NA; D gene: TRBD1; CDR3 DNA: TGTGCCAGCAGTTTGGACAGGGCGGACGAGCAGTACTTC; CDR3 protein: CASSLDRADEQYF
J gene: TRBJ1-5; V gene: TRBV9; clone size: NA; D gene: NA; CDR3 DNA: TGTGCCAGCAGCGTTCATGACGGAAGCAATCAGCCCCAGCATTTT; CDR3 protein: CASSVHDGSNQPQHF
J gene: TRBJ2-1; V gene: TRBV6-5; clone size: NA; D gene: NA; CDR3 DNA: TGTGCCAGCAGTCTACAACGGGGCGAGCAGTTCTTC; CDR3 protein: CASSLQRGEQFF
J gene: TRBJ2-7; V gene: TRBV7-2; clone size: once; D gene: NA; CDR3 DNA: TGTGCCAGCAGCTTAGGGTCGGTTCGGGCCCCCTCCTACGAGCAGTACTTC; CDR3 protein: CASSLGSVRAPSYEQYF
J gene: TRBJ2-1; V gene: TRBV7-6; clone size: NA; D gene: NA; CDR3 DNA: TGTGCCAGCAGCTTAGTCGCTGGAACAGGAGCCTACAATGAGCAGTTCTTC; CDR3 protein: CASSLVAGTGAYNEQFF
J gene: TRBJ2-6; V gene: TRBV5-1; clone size: NA; D gene: TRBD2; CDR3 DNA: TGCGCCAGCAGCTTGCTCCCGCGGGAGGTCTTATCTGGGGCCAACGTCCTGACTTTC; CDR3 protein: CASSLLPREVLSGANVLTF
J gene: TRBJ1-2; V gene: TRBV7-2; clone size: NA; D gene: NA; CDR3 DNA: TGTGCCAGCAGCTTAGGAGGAGCTAACTATGGCTACACCTTC; CDR3 protein: CASSLGGANYGYTF
J gene: TRBJ2-7; V gene: TRBV7-9; clone size: NA; D gene: NA; CDR3 DNA: TGTGCCAGCAGCTCACCCCGCCTGGGGCAGGTACCCTACGAGCAGTACTTC; CDR3 protein: CASSSPRLGQVPYEQYF
J gene: TRBJ2-6; V gene: TRBV19; clone size: NA; D gene: TRBD1; CDR3 DNA: TGTGCCAGTACCAAATGGGGGGACAGGGTTTCCGGGGCCAACGTCCTGACTTTC; CDR3 protein: CASTKWGDRVSGANVLTF
J gene: TRBJ1-3; V gene: TRBV10-3; clone size: NA; D gene: NA; CDR3 DNA: TGTGCCATCACCGACACACCTGTGTCCGGAAACACCATATATTTT; CDR3 protein: CAITDTPVSGNTIYF
J gene: TRBJ2-7; V gene: TRBV6-5; clone size: once; D gene: TRBD1; CDR3 DNA: TGTGCCAGCAGTTACGGACAGGGGGCGAGCGAGCAGTACTTC; CDR3 protein: CASSYGQGASEQYF
J gene: TRBJ1-1; V gene: TRBV7-3; clone size: NA; D gene: TRBD1; CDR3 DNA: TGTGCCAGCAGCCCCACCCGGGACAGCTTTGAAGCTTTCTTT; CDR3 protein: CASSPTRDSFEAFF
J gene: TRBJ1-4; V gene: TRBV28; clone size: NA; D gene: NA; CDR3 DNA: TGTGCCAGCAATTTTATTGGGGAACTGTTTTTT; CDR3 protein: CASNFIGELFF
J gene: TRBJ2-7; V gene: TRBV29-1; clone size: NA; D gene: NA; CDR3 DNA: TGCAGCGCTGGGTTCAGGAGGGCCGGCTCCTACGAGCAGTACTTC; CDR3 protein: CSAGFRRAGSYEQYF
J gene: TRBJ2-1; V gene: TRBV9; clone size: NA; D gene: TRBD2; CDR3 DNA: TGTGCCAGCAGCGTAGTTGCGGGAGGTTACAATGAGCAGTTCTTC; CDR3 protein: CASSVVAGGYNEQFF
J gene: TRBJ1-3; V gene: TRBV4-1; clone size: NA; D gene: TRBD1; CDR3 DNA: TGCGCCAGCAGCCAAGACGACAGGGCTGGAAACACCATATATTTT; CDR3 protein: CASSQDDRAGNTIYF
J gene: TRBJ2-3; V gene: TRBV2; clone size: NA; D gene: TRBD2; CDR3 DNA: TGTGCCAGCAGGGCTAGCGGAAACACAGATACGCAGTATTTT; CDR3 protein: CASRASGNTDTQYF
J gene: TRBJ2-2; V gene: TRBV5-8; clone size: few; D gene: TRBD2; CDR3 DNA: TGTGCCAGCAGCAGAGCCAGCGGGAGGTACACCGGGGAGCTGTTTTTT; CDR3 protein: CASSRASGRYTGELFF
J gene: TRBJ1-2; V gene: TRBV5-1; clone size: NA; D gene: TRBD1; CDR3 DNA: TGCGCCAGCAGCCCTGGGGACAGGGAAGGAGGTGGGTGCACCTTC; CDR3 protein: CASSPGDREGGGCTF
J gene: TRBJ2-7; V gene: TRBV11-3; clone size: NA; D gene: TRBD2; CDR3 DNA: TGTGCCAGCAGCTTAGTGGCGGGAGCTAACGAGCAGTACTTC; CDR3 protein: CASSLVAGANEQYF
J gene: TRBJ2-3; V gene: TRBV6-4; clone size: few; D gene: NA; CDR3 DNA: TGTGCCAGCAGTGACTCGACAGGCACAGATACGCAGTATTTT; CDR3 protein: CASSDSTGTDTQYF
J gene: TRBJ2-3; V gene: TRBV6-1; clone size: NA; D gene: NA; CDR3 DNA: TGTGCCAGCAGTGAAATACAGGGACGGCGGACAGATACGCAGTATTTT; CDR3 protein: CASSEIQGRRTDTQYF
J gene: TRBJ2-7; V gene: TRBV25-1; clone size: NA; D gene: TRBD2; CDR3 DNA: TGTGCCAGCAGCCTGACTAGCGGGTTGTACGAGCAGTACTTC; CDR3 protein: CASSLTSGLYEQYF
J gene: TRBJ2-1; V gene: TRBV5-1; clone size: NA; D gene: TRBD2; CDR3 DNA: TGCGCCAGCAGCTTAGGAGCGGGAGTTGGGGAGCAGTTCTTC; CDR3 protein: CASSLGAGVGEQFF
J gene: TRBJ2-1; V gene: TRBV7-9; clone size: NA; D gene: TRBD2; CDR3 DNA: TGTGCCAGCAGCGGGTGGACTAGCGGATTTTACAATGAGCAGTTCTTC; CDR3 protein: CASSGWTSGFYNEQFF
J gene: TRBJ2-3; V gene: TRBV30; clone size: once; D gene: TRBD2; CDR3 DNA: TGTGCCTGGAGCGAAGCGGGAGTAAGCACAGATACGCAGTATTTT; CDR3 protein: CAWSEAGVSTDTQYF
J gene: TRBJ2-6; V gene: TRBV27; clone size: once; D gene: NA; CDR3 DNA: TGTGCCAGCAGTTTATTTTTCTCTGGGGCCAACGTCCTGACTTTC; CDR3 protein: CASSLFFSGANVLTF
J gene: TRBJ2-1; V gene: TRBV6-5; clone size: NA; D gene: NA; CDR3 DNA: TGTGCCAGCAGTTATTCGGAGGGGCTCTCCTACAATGAGCAGTTCTTC; CDR3 protein: CASSYSEGLSYNEQFF
J gene: TRBJ2-3; V gene: TRBV4-2; clone size: NA; D gene: NA; CDR3 DNA: TGTGCCAGCAGCCAAGAAACGGCGAGAAGCACAGATACGCAGTATTTT; CDR3 protein: CASSQETARSTDTQYF